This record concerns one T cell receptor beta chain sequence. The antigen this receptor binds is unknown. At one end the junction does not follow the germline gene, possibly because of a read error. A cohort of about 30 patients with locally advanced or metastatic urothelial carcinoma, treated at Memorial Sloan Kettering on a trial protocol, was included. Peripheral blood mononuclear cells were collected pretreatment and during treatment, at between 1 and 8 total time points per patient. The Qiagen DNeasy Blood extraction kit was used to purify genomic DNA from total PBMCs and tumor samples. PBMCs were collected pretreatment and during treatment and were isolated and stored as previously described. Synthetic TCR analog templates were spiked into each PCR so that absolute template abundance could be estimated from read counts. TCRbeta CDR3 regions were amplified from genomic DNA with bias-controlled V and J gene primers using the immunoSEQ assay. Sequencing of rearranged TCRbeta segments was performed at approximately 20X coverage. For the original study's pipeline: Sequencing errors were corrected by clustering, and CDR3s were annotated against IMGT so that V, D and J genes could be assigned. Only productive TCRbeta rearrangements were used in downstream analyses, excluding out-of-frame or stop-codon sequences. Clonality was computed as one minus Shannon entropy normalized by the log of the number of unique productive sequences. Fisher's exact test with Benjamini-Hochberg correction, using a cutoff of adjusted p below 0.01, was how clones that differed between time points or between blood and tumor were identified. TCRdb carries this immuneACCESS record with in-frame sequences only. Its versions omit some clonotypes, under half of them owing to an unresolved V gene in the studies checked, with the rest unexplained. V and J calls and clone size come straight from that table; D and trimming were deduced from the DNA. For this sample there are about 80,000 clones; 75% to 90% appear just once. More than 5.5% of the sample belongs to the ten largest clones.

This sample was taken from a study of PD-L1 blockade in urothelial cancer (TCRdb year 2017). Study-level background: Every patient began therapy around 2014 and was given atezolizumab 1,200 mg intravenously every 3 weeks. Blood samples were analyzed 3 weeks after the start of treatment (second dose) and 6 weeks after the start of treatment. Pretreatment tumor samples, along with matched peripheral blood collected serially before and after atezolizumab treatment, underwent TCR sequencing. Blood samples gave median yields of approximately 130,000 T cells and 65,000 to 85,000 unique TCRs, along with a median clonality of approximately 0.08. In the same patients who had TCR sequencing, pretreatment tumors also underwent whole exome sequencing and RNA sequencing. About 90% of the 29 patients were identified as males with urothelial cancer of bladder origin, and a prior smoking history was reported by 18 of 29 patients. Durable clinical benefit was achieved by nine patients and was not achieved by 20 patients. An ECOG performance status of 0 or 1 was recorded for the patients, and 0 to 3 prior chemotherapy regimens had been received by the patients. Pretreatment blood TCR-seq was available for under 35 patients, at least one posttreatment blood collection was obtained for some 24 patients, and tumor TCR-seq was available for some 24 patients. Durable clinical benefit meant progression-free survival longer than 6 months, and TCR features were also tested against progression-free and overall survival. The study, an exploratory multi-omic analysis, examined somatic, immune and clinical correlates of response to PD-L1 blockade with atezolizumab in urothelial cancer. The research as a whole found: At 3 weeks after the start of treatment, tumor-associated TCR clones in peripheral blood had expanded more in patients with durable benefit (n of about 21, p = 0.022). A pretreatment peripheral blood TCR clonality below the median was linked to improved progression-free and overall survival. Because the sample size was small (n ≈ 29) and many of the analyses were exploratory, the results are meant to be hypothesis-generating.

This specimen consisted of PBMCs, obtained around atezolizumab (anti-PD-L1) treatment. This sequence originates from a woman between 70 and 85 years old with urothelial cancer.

The CDR3: CASRAGQGNPEAFF. The DNA sequence is as follows: TGTGCCAGCCGCGCCGGACAGGGGAACCCTGAAGCTTTCTTT. The chain is encoded by TRBV6-6 joined to TRBJ1-1; TRBD1 lines up with 9 middle nucleotides. The germline V gene (reference sequence) gives CDR1 as MNHNY and CDR2 as SVGAGI. The CDR3 has 14 amino acids, counting the end cysteine and phenylalanine. Only CDR3 DNA is held: 42 bases, read in frame from base 1.